This T cell receptor (beta chain) emerged from a study of cytomegalovirus exposure and HLA in healthy donors. General study findings and limits: Cytomegalovirus-associated TCR beta chains were listed, numbering more than 150.

This clone appeared once. Its specificity is unknown. Trimming took off 7 bases at V and 4 bases at J, with 11 bases between the two ends. The germline V gene encodes CDR1 DFQATT and CDR2 SNEGSKA (reference sequence). The CDR3 is made up of 11 amino acids. The PCR employed 60 Vbeta primers together with 13 Jbeta primers. Data came from immunoSEQ multiplex PCR; TCRdb stores just in-frame clones and leaves some out. The profile shows approximately 200,000 clones, approximately 85% of them singletons. The source is a woman aged 45-60 years in good health and CMV-seronegative. Source material: PBMCs. This rearrangement joins TRBV20-1 to TRBJ2-7; tentative D call: TRBD2 (5 bases). CDR3 nucleotides: TGCAGTGATACGGACTCTTACGAGCAGTACTTC. Protein sequence: CSDTDSYEQYF.